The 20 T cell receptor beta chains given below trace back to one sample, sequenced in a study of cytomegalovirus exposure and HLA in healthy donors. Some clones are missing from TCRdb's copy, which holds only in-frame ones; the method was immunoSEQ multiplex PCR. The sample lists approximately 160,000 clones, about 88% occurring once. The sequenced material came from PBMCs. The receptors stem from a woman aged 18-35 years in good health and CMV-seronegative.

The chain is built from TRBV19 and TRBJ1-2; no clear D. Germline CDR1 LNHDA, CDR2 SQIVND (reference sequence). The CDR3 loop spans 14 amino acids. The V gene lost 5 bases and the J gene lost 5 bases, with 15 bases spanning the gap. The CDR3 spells CASSYREVRYGYTF. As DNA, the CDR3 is TGTGCCAGTAGTTACCGGGAAGTGAGGTATGGCTACACCTTC.

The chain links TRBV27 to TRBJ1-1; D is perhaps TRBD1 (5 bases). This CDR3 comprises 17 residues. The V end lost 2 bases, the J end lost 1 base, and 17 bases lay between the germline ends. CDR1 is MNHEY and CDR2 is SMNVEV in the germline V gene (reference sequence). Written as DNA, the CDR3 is TGTGCCAGCAGTTTAGGGGCCCGATTGGGGAAGAACACTGAAGCTTTCTTT. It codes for CASSLGARLGKNTEAFF.

CDR3 loop: CASVREAGGSGGQFF. The CDR3 bases are TGCGCCAGCGTCCGGGAAGCGGGGGGCTCTGGCGGGCAGTTCTTC. The chain combines TRBV5-1 with TRBJ2-1; TRBD2 matches 9 bases. Germline V gene sequence: CDR1 SGHRS, CDR2 YFSETQ. J lost 12 bases, V lost 7 bases, and 17 bases had no gene match. The CDR3 runs to 15 residues. The complete variable domain, with remaining parts taken from reference TRBV5-1 and TRBJ2-1, reads KAGVTQTPRYLIKTRGQQVTLSCSPISGHRSVSWYQQTPGQGLQFLFEYFSETQRNKGNFPGRFSGRQFSNSRSEMNVSTLELGDSALYLCASVREAGGSGGQFFGPGTRLTVL.

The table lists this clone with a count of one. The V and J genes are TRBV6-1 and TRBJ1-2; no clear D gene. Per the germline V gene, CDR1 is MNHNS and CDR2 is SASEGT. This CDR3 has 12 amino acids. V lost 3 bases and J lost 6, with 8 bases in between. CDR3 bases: TGTGCCAGCAGTGATAATTTCGATGGCTACACCTTC. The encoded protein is CASSDNFDGYTF.

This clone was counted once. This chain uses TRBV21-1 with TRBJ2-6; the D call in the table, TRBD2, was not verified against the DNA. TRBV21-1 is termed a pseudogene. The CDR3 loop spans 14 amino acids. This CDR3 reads CALALSSGANVLTF. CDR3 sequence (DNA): TGTGCCTTAGCCTTGTCCTCTGGGGCCAACGTCCTGACTTTC.

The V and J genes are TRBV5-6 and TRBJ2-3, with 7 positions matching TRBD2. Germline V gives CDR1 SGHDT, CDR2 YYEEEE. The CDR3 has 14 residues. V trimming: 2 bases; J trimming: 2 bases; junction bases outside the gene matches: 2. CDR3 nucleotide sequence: TGTGCCAGCAGCTTAGCGGGGAACACAGATACGCAGTATTTT. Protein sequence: CASSLAGNTDTQYF.

The CDR3 DNA reads TGTGCCAGCAGTTTATCGCGGAACACCGGGGAGCTGTTTTTT. Residues: CASSLSRNTGELFF. The chain employs TRBV27 and TRBJ2-2; D ambiguous. Looked up from germline, CDR1 is MNHEY and CDR2 is SMNVEV (reference sequence). The CDR3 contains 14 residues. The V end lost 0 bases, the J end lost 1 base, and 3 bases lay between the germline ends.

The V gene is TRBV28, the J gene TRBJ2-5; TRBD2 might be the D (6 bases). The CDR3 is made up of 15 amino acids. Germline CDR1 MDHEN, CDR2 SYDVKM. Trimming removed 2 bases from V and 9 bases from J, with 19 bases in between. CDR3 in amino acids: CASSLPSAGGVAQYF. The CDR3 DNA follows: TGTGCCAGCAGTTTACCGTCGGCAGGCGGGGTGGCCCAGTACTTC. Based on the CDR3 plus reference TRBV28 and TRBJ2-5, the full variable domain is DVKVTQSSRYLVKRTGEKVFLECVQDMDHENMFWYRQDPGLGLRLIYFSYDVKMKEKGDIPEGYSVSREKKERFSLILESASTNQTSMYLCASSLPSAGGVAQYFGPGTRLLVL.

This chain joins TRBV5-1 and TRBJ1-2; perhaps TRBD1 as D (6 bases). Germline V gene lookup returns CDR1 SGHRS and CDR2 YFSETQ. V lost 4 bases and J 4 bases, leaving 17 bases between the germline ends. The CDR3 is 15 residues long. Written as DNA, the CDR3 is TGCGCCAGCAGCGCCAACAGGGTTGGAGGCTATGGCTACACCTTC. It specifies CASSANRVGGYGYTF.

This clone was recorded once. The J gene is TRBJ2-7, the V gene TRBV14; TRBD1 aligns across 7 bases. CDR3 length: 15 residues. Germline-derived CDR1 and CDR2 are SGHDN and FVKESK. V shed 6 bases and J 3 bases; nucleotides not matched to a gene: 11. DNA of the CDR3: TGTGCCAGCAGTCGGACAGGCCCTACGGTCTACGAGCAGTACTTC. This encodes CASSRTGPTVYEQYF.

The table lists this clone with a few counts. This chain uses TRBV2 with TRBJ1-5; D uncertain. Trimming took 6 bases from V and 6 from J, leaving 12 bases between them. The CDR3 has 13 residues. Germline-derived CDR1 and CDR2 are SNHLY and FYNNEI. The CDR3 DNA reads TGTGCCAGCAGGTCGGAGGGCCCTCAGCCCCAGCATTTT. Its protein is CASRSEGPQPQHF.

The DNA of the CDR3 is TGCGCCAGCAGCTTGGTGGGGACAGGGGGAAACACCATATATTTT. Its translation is CASSLVGTGGNTIYF. V usage is TRBV5-1 and J usage is TRBJ1-3; 9 bases align to TRBD1. With V trimmed by 0 bases and J by 4 bases, 2 bases remained unmatched. This CDR3 is built from 15 residues. Germline V gives CDR1 SGHRS, CDR2 YFSETQ.

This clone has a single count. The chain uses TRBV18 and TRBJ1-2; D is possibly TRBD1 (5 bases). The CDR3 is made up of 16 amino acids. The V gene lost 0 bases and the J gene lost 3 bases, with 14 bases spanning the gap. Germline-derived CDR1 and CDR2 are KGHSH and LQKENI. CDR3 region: CASSPPSLRDYYGYTF. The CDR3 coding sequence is TGTGCCAGCTCACCACCGAGCCTCAGGGATTACTATGGCTACACCTTC.

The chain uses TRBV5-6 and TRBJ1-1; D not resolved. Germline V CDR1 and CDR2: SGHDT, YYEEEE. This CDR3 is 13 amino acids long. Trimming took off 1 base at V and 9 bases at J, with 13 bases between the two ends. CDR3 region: CASSLLSGAQAFF. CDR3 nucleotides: TGTGCCAGCAGCTTGTTGTCCGGAGCGCAAGCTTTCTTT.

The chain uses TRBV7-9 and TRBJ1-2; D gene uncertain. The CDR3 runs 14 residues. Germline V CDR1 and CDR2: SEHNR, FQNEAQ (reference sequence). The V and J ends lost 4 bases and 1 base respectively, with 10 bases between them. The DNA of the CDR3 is TGTGCCAGCAGCTCGGGCGGGGTTAACTATGGCTACACCTTC. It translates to CASSSGGVNYGYTF.

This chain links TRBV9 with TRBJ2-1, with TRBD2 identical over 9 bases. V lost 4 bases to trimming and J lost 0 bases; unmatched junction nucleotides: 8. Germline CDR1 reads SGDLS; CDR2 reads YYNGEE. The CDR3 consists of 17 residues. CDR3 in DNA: TGTGCCAGCAGCTCCCGGACTAGCGAGAGCTCCTACAATGAGCAGTTCTTC. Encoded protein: CASSSRTSESSYNEQFF.

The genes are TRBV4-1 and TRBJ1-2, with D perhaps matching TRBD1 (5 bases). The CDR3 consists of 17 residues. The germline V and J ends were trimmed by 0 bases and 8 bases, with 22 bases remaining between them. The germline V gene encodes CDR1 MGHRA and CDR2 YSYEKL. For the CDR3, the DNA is TGCGCCAGCAGCCAAGAAGCGATTGGGCAGGGAAGTCGGGGCTACACCTTC. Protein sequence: CASSQEAIGQGSRGYTF.

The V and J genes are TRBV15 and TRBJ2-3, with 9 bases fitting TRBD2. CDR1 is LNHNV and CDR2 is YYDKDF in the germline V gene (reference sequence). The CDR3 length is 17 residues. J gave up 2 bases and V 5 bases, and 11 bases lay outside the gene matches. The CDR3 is CATSSSRLAVITDTQYF. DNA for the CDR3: TGTGCCACCAGCTCATCCCGACTAGCGGTTATCACAGATACGCAGTATTTT.

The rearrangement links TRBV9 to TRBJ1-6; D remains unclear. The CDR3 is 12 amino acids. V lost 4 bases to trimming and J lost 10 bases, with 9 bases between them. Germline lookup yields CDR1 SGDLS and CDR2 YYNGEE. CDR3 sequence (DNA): TGTGCCAGCAGCCCCCTCGGGTCACCCCTCCACTTT. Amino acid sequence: CASSPLGSPLHF.

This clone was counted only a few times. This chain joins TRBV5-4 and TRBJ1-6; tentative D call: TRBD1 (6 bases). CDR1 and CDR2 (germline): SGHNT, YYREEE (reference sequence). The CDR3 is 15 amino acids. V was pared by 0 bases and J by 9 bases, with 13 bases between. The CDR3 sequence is CASSLDYRTASPLHF. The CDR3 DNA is TGTGCCAGCAGCTTGGATTATCGGACAGCTTCACCCCTCCACTTT.